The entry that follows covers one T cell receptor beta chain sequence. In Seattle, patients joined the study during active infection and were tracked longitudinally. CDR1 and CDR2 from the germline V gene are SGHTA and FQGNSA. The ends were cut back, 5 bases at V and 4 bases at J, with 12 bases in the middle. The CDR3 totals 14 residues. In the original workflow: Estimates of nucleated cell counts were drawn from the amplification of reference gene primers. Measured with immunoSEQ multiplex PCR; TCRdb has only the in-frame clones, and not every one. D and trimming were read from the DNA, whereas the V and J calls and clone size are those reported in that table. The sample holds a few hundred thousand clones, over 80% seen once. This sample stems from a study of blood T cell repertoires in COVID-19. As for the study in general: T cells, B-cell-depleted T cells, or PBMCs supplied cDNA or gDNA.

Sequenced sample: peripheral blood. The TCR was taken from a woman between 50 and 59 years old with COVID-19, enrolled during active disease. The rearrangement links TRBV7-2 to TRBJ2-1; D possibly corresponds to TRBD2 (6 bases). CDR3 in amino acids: CASSRGGLYNEQFF. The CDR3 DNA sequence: TGTGCCAGCAGCCGGGGAGGCCTTTACAATGAGCAGTTCTTC.